This T cell receptor beta chain was identified during a study of cytomegalovirus exposure and HLA in healthy donors. Use of 60 Vbeta and 13 Jbeta primers characterized the PCR. Measured with immunoSEQ multiplex PCR; TCRdb has only the in-frame clones, and not every one. The table lists some 170,000 clones, 70% to 85% of them singletons, with 3.7% in the top ten. This CDR3 spans 15 amino acids. V was trimmed by 0 bases and J by 2 bases, leaving 10 bases between them. CDR1 MNHEY and CDR2 SMNVEV come from the germline V gene (reference sequence). The rearrangement uses TRBV27 and TRBJ2-5, with a weak D call TRBD1 (5 bases). Sequencing input: PBMCs. This clonotype was sampled from a man aged 25-45 years in good health and CMV-seropositive. This CDR3 reads CASSLSYDRQETQYF. The CDR3 DNA follows: TGTGCCAGCAGTTTATCCTATGACAGACAAGAGACCCAGTACTTC.